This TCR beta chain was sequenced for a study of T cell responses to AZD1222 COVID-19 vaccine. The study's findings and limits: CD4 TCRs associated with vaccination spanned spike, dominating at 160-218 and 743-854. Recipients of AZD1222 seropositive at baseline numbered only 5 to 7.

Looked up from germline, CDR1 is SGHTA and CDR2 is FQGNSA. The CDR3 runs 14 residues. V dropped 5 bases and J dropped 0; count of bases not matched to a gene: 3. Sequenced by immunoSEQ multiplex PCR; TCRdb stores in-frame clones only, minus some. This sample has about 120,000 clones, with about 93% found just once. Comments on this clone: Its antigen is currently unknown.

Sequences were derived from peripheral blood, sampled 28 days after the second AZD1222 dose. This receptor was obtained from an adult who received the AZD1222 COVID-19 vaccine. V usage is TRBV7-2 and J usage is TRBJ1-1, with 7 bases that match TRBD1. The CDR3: CASSPQGVNTEAFF. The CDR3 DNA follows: TGTGCCAGCAGCCCCCAGGGGGTGAACACTGAAGCTTTCTTT.